This record concerns one TCR beta chain sequence. The data derive from a study of cytomegalovirus exposure and HLA in healthy donors. CDR1 is SGHAT and CDR2 is FQNNGV in the germline V gene. The CDR3 is made up of 14 amino acids. V lost 6 bases and J lost 6, with 14 bases in between. Repertoires were generated with immunoSEQ multiplex PCR, while TCRdb's copy carries only in-frame clones and drops some. The sample lists about 310,000 clones, approximately 86% occurring once. The sequenced material came from PBMCs. The TCR originated in a man aged 30 to 45 in good health and CMV-seronegative. The genes are TRBV11-2 and TRBJ2-2; D not resolved. For the CDR3, the DNA is TGTGCCAGCAGTACGAGCTTGAGTCCCGGGGAGCTGTTTTTT. Protein product: CASSTSLSPGELFF.